This T cell receptor (beta chain) emerged from a study of blood T cell repertoires in COVID-19. This table comes from immunoSEQ multiplex PCR, and its TCRdb copy is limited to in-frame clones, with some not included. The table includes about 240,000 clones, about four fifths detected once. Residents of about two dozen US areas, aged about 18 to 100 years, made up the participants. CDR1 and CDR2 (germline): MDHEN, SYDVKM. V lost 8 bases to trimming and J lost 4 bases; unmatched junction nucleotides: 8. CDR3 length equals 14 residues. The sequence derives from a middle-aged woman who had been exposed to COVID-19. The gene calls are TRBV28 and TRBJ1-5, with 7 positions matching TRBD1. The sequenced material came from PBMCs or T cells enriched from blood (not recorded which). The CDR3 nucleotides read TGTGCCAGCTACAGGGGCGTTGGGAATCAGCCCCAGCATTTT. It is translated as CASYRGVGNQPQHF.